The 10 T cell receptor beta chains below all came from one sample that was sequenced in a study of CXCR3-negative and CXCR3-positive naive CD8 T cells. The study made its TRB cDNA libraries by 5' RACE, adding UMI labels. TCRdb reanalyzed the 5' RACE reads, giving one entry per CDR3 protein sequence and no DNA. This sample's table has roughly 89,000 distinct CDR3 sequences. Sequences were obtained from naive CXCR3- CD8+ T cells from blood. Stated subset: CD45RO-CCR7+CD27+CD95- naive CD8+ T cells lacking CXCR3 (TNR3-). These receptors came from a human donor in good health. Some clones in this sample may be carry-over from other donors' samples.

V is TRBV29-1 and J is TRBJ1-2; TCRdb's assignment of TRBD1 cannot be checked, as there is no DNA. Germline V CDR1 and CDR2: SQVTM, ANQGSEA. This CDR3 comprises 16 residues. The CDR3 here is CSVETDYVEVNYGYTF.

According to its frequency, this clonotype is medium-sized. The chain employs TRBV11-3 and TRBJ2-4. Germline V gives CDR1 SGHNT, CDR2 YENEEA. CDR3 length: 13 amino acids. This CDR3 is CASSFEDSNIQYF.

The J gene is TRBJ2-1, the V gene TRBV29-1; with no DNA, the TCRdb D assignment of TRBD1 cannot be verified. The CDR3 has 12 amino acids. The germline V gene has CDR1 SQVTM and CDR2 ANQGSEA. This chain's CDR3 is CSTDRGHNEQFF.

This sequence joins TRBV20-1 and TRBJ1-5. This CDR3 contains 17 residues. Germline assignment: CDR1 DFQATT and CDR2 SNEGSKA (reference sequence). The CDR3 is CSAREELGLSSNQPQHF.

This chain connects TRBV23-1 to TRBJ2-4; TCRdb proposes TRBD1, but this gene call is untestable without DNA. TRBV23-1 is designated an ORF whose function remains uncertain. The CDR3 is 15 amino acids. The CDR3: CASSPQQVTKNIQYF.

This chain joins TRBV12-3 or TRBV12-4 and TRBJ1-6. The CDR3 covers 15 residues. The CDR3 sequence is CASRMPGLNNSPLHF.

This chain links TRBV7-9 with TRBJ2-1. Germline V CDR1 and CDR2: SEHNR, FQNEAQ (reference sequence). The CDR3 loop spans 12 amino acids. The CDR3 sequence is CASSAVFNEQFF. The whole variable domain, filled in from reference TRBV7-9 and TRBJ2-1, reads DTGVSQNPRHKITKRGQNVTFRCDPISEHNRLYWYRQTLGQGPEFLTYFQNEAQLEKSRLLSDRFSAERPKGSFSTLEIQRTEQGDSAMYLCASSAVFNEQFFGPGTRLTVL.

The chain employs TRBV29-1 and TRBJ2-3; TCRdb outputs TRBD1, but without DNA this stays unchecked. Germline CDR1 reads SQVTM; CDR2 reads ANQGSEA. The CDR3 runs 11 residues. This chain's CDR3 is CSATEGGTQYF.

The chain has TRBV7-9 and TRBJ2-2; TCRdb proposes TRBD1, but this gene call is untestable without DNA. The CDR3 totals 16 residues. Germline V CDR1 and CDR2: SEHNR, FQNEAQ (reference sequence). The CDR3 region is CASSPVGTPNTGELFF.

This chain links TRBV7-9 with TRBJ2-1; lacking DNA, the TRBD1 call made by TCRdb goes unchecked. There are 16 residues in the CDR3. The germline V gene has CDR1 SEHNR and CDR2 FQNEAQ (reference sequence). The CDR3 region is CASSSASGGLNNEQFF.